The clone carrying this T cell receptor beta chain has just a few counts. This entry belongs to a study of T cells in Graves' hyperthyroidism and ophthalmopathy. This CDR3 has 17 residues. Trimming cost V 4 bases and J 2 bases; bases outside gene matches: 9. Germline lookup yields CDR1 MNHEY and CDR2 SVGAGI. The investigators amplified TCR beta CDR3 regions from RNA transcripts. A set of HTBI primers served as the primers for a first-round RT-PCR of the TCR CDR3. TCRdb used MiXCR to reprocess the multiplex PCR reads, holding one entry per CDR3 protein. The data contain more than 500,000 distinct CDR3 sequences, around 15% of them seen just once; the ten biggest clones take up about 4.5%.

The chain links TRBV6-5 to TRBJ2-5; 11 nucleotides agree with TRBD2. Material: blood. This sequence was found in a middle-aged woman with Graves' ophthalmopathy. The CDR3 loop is CASSSTGASGRQETQYF. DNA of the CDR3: TGTGCCAGCAGTTCTACCGGGGCTAGCGGGAGGCAAGAGACCCAGTACTTC.